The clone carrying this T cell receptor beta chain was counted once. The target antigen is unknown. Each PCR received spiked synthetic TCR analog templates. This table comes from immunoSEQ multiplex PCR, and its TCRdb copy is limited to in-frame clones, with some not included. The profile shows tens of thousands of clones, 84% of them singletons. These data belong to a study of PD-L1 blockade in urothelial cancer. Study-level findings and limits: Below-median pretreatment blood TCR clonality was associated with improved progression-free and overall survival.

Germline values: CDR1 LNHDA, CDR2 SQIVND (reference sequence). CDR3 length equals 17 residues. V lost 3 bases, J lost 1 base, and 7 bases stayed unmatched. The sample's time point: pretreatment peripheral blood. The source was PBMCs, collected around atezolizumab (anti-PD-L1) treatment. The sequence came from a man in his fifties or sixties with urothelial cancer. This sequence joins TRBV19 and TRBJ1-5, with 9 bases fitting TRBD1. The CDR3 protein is CASSMGTGTISNQPQHF. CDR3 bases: TGTGCCAGTAGTATGGGGACAGGGACTATAAGCAATCAGCCCCAGCATTTT.